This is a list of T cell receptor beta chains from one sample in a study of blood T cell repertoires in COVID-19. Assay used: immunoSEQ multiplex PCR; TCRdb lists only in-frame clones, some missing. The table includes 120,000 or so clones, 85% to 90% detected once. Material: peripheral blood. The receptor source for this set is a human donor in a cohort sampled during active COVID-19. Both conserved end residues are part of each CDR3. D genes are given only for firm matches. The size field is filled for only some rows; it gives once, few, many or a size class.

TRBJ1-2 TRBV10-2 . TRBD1 TGCGCCAGCAGCCGGACAGGGTCGAATGGCTACACCTTC CASSRTGSNGYTF
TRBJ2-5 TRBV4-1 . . TGCGCCAGCAGCCAAAACCCTCTCGAGTCCGGGGAGACCCAGTACTTC CASSQNPLESGETQYF
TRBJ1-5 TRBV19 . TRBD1 TGTGCCAGTAGTATCGCGGGACAGGCCCCGAATCAGCCCCAGCATTTT CASSIAGQAPNQPQHF
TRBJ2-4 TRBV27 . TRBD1 TGTGCCAGCAGGGGGACAGGAAAACACATTCAGTACTTC CASRGTGKHIQYF
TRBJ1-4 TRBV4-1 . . TGCGCCAGCAGCCAAGAGATGGTAGCGGCCGGAAAACTGTTTTTT CASSQEMVAAGKLFF
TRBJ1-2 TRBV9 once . TGTGCCAGCAGCGTGGACACCCAGCAGGGCTACACCTTC CASSVDTQQGYTF
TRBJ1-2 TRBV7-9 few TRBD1 TGTGCCAGCAGCTTGGGACAGGTATATGGCTACACCTTC CASSLGQVYGYTF
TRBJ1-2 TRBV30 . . TGTGCCTGGATTCAACGGCGAGGGTTTGGCTACACCTTC CAWIQRRGFGYTF
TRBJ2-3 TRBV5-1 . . TGCGCCAGCAGCTTGGCCGAAGTACAGAAAGCAGATACGCAGTATTTT CASSLAEVQKADTQYF
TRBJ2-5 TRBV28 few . TGTGCCAGCAGTCCGACCACAGGGATCGGGGGGGAGACCCAGTACTTC CASSPTTGIGGETQYF
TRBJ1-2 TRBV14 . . TGTGCCAGCAGCCCTGCGGCAGGGCGATTGAATGGCTACACCTTC CASSPAAGRLNGYTF
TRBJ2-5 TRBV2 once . TGTGCCAGCAGTCTACAGGGAGGGGGAGAGACCCAGTACTTC CASSLQGGGETQYF
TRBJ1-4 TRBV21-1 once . TGTGCCAGCAGCAAAGCTGATAGGCAGGTTTTT CASSKADRQVF
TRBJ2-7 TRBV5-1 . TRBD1 TGCGCCAGCGGGATAAACCCGGGACAGGGGTACGAGCAGTACTTC CASGINPGQGYEQYF
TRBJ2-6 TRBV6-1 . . TGTGCCAGCAGTGAATGGGCCACCCGGGACTCTGGGGCCAACGTCCTGACTTTC CASSEWATRDSGANVLTF
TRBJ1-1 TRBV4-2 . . TGTGCCAGCAGCCAAGATCCCCTCCTAAGGAACACTGAAGCTTTCTTT CASSQDPLLRNTEAFF
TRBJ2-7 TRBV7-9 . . TGTGCCAGCAGCTTTGAGCTCGGCGAGCAGTACTTC CASSFELGEQYF
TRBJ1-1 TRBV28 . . TGTGCCAGCCGGGTAGCAAATGAAGCTTTCTTT CASRVANEAFF
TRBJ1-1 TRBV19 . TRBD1 TGTGCCAGTAGCGGAGGGGGCTCACGAAGGGACACTGAAGCTTTCTTT CASSGGGSRRDTEAFF
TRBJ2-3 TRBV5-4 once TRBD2 TGTGCCAGCAGCTCACTTAGCGGGAGGGCATACACAGATACGCAGTATTTT CASSSLSGRAYTDTQYF
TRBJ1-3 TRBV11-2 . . TGTGCCAGCAGCTCGACAATCTCTGGAAACACCATATATTTT CASSSTISGNTIYF
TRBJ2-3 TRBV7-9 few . TGTGCCAGCAGCTTAGGGGTGGGGGCCATGGCAGATACGCAGTATTTT CASSLGVGAMADTQYF
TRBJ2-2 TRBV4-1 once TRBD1 TGCGCCAGCAGCCAAGCCTACCCACCCGGGACAGGGGGTAGGGGGGAGCTGTTTTTT CASSQAYPPGTGGRGELFF
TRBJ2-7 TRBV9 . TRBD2 TGTGCCAGCAGCGTAGCTAGCGGCTACTACGAGCAGTACTTC CASSVASGYYEQYF
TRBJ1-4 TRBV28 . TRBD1 TGTGCCAGCAGTTTTACACCGGGACAGGTTAATGAAAAACTGTTTTTT CASSFTPGQVNEKLFF
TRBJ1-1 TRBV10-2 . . TGCGCCAGCAGTGAGTATATGAACACTGAAGCTTTCTTT CASSEYMNTEAFF
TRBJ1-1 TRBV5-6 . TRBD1 TGTGCCAGCATCCGGGGGGGACAGGGATTGAACACTGAAGCTTTCTTT CASIRGGQGLNTEAFF
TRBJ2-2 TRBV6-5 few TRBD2 TGTGCCAGCACCGGGGGCGGGGGGACCCCCGGGGAGCTGTTTTTT CASTGGGGTPGELFF
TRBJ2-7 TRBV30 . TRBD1 TGTGCCTGGAGGGATGAGGGGGCCACCTCCTACGAGCAGTACTTC CAWRDEGATSYEQYF
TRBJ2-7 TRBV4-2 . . TGTGCCAGCAGCCGAGTAGCGGAGACCTCCTACGAGCAGTACTTC CASSRVAETSYEQYF
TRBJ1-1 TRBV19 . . TGTGCCAGTTTACCGACAGGCGTTTCGAACACTGAAGCTTTCTTT CASLPTGVSNTEAFF
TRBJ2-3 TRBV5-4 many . TGTGCCAGCAGGGATGGGGCACTAAATACAGATACGCAGTATTTT CASRDGALNTDTQYF
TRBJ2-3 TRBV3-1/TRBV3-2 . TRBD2 TGTGCCAGCAGCGACGAGGGACTAGCGGGGGGAGATACGCAGTATTTT CASSDEGLAGGDTQYF
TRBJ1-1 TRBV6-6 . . TGTGCCAGCAGGCCCGCCTCCGTCGGCACTGAAGCTTTCTTT CASRPASVGTEAFF
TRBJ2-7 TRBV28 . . TGTGCCAGCAGTTTAGCAGAGGGTTCCTACGAGCAGTACTTC CASSLAEGSYEQYF
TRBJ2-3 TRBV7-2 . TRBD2 TGTGCCAGCAGCGGACGCGGTAGCGGGAGCGTTAGCGCAGATACGCAGTATTTT CASSGRGSGSVSADTQYF
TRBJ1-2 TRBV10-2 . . TGCGCCAGTGGTGGAGGAGGGAACTATGGCTACACCTTC CASGGGGNYGYTF